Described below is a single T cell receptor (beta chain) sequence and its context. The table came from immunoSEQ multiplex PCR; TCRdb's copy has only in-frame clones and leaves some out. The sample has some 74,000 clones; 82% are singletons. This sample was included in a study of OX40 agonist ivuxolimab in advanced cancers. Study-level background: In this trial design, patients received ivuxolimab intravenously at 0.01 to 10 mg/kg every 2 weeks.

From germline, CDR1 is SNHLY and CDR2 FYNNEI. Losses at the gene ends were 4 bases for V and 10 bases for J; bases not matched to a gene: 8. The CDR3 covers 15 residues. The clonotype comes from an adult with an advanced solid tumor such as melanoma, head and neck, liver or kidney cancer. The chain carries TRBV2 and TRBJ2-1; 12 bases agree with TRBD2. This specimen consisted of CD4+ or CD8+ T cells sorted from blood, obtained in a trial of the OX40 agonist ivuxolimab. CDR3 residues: CASSGTSGTTGEQFF. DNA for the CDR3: TGTGCCAGCAGTGGGACTAGCGGGACTACAGGGGAGCAGTTCTTC. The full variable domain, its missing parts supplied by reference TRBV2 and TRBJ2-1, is EPEVTQTPSHQVTQMGQEVILRCVPISNHLYFYWYRQILGQKVEFLVSFYNNEISEKSEIFDDQFSVERPDGSNFTLKIRSTKLEDSAMYFCASSGTSGTTGEQFFGPGTRLTVL.